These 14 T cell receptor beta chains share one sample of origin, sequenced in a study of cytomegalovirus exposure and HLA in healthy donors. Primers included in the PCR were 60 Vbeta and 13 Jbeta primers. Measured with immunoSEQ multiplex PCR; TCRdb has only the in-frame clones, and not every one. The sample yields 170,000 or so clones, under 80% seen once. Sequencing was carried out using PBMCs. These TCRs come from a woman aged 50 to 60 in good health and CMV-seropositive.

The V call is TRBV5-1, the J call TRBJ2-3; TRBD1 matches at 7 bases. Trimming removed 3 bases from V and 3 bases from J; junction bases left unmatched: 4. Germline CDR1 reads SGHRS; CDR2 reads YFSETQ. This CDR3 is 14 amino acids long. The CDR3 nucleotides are TGCGCCAGCAGCTCGGGACAGTTAACAGATACGCAGTATTTT. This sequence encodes CASSSGQLTDTQYF.

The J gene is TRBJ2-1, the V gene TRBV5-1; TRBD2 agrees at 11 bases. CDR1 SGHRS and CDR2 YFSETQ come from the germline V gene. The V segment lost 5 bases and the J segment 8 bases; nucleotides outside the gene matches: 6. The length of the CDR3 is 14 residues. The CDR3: CASSSGGVVDEQFF. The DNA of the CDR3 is TGCGCCAGCAGTAGCGGGGGGGTCGTGGATGAGCAGTTCTTC.

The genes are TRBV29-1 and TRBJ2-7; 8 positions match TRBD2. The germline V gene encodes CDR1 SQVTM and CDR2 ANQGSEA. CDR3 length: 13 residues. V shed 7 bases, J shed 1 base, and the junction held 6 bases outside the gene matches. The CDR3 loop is CSASGGGSYEQYF. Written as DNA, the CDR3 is TGCAGCGCCTCCGGGGGGGGTTCCTACGAGCAGTACTTC.

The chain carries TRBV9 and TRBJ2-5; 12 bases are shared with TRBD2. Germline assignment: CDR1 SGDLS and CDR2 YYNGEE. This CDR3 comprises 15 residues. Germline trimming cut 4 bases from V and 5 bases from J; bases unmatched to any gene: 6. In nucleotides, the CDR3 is TGTGCCAGCAGCCTAGCGGGGGGGCTGAGGGAGACCCAGTACTTC. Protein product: CASSLAGGLRETQYF.

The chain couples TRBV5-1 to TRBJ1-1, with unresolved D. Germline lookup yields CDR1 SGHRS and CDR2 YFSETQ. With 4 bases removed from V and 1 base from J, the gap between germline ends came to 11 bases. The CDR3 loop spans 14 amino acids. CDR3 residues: CASSPWRANTEAFF. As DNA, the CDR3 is TGCGCCAGCAGCCCATGGAGGGCGAACACTGAAGCTTTCTTT.

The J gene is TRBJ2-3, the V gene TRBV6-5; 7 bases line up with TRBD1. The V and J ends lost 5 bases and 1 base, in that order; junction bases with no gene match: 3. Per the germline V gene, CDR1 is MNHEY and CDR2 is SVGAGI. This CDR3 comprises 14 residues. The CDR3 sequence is CASSRGQGTDTQYF. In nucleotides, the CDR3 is TGTGCCAGCAGTCGCGGACAGGGCACAGATACGCAGTATTTT.

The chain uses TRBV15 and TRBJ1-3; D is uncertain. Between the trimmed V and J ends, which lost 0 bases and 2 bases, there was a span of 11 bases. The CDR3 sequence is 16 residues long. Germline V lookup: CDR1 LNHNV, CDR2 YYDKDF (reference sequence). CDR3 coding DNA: TGTGCCACCAGCAGAGATCCTAAGGGAGCTGGAAACACCATATATTTT. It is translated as CATSRDPKGAGNTIYF.

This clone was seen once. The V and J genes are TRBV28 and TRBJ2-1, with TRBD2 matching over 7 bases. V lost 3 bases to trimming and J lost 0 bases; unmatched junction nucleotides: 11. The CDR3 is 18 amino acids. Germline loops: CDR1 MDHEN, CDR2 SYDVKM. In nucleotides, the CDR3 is TGTGCCAGCAGTTTCTCCTATAGCGGGCAAAGCTCCTACAATGAGCAGTTCTTC. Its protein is CASSFSYSGQSSYNEQFF.

CDR3 in amino acids: CASSLRLSTDTQYF. Written as DNA, the CDR3 is TGTGCCAGCAGTTTGAGACTGAGCACAGATACGCAGTATTTT. The genes are TRBV28 and TRBJ2-3; D call uncertain. CDR1 is MDHEN, CDR2 SYDVKM, per germline. This CDR3 has 14 amino acids. The germline V and J ends were trimmed by 3 bases and 0 bases, with 7 bases remaining between them.

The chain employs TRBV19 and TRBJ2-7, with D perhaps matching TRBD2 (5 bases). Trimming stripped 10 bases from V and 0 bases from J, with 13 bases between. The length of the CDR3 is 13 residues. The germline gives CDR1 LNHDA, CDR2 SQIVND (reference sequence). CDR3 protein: CATGEGRSYEQYF. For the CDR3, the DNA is TGTGCCACCGGGGAAGGCCGCTCCTACGAGCAGTACTTC.

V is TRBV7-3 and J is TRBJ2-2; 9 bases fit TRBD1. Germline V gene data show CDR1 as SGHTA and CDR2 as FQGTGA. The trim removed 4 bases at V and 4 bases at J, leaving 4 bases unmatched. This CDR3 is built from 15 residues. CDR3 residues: CASSSQGALTGELFF. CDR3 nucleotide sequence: TGTGCCAGCAGCTCACAGGGGGCGCTCACCGGGGAGCTGTTTTTT.

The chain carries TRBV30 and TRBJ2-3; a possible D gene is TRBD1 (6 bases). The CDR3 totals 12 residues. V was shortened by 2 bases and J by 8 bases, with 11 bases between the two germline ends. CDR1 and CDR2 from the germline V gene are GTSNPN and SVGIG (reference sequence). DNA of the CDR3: TGTGCCTGGAGTCAGGGGCGTGGTACGCAGTATTTT. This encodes CAWSQGRGTQYF.

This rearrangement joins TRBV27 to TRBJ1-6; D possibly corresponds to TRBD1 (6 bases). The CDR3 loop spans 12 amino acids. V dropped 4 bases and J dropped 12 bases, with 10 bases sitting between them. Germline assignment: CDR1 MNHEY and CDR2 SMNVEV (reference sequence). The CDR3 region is CASSSTTGPLHF. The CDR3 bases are TGTGCCAGCAGTTCAACGACAGGACCCCTCCACTTT.

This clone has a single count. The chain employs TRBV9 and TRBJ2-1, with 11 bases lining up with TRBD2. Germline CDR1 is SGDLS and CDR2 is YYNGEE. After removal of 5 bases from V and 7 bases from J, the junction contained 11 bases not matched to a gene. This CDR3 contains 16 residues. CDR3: CASRPRVAGGVNEQFF. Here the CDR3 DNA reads TGTGCCAGCAGGCCTAGAGTAGCGGGGGGGGTAAATGAGCAGTTCTTC.